The clone carrying this T cell receptor (beta chain) appeared a few times. Sequencing was performed with immunoSEQ multiplex PCR; in TCRdb, only in-frame clones are kept and a portion is missing. The table includes a few hundred thousand clones, 75% to 90% detected once. The record originates from a study of blood T cell repertoires in COVID-19. Study details: Acute and convalescent COVID-19 specimens originated in the United States, Italy and Spain. Sources were T cells, B-cell-depleted T cells, or PBMCs; the material itself was cDNA or gDNA.

This CDR3 contains 16 residues. Germline CDR1 SGHVS, CDR2 FQNEAQ. V shed 1 base and J shed 0 bases, with 10 bases lying between them. This chain joins TRBV7-8 and TRBJ1-5, with D hard to call. The TCR sequence derives from a man aged 18 to 35 with active or convalescent COVID-19. Sequences were obtained from peripheral blood. This CDR3 reads CASSLVASYSNQPQHF. The CDR3 coding sequence is TGTGCCAGCAGCTTAGTAGCGTCATATAGCAATCAGCCCCAGCATTTT.